What follows are 23 T cell receptor beta chains derived from one specimen sequenced in a study of blood T cell repertoires in COVID-19. The protocol was immunoSEQ multiplex PCR, while the TCRdb copy is restricted to in-frame clones and leaves out a portion. In the table there are 450,000 or so clones, 80% to 90% of which are singletons. The sample consisted of peripheral blood. The receptors were sampled from a man aged 18 to 29 with COVID-19, enrolled during active disease.

The rearrangement joins TRBV4-2 to TRBJ2-4; 9 nucleotides line up with TRBD1. The V and J ends lost 5 bases and 6 bases, in that order; junction bases with no gene match: 17. Per germline, CDR1 LGHNA and CDR2 YNFKEQ. The CDR3 consists of 18 residues. CDR3 sequence reads: CASSKRILQGAGGNIQYF. The CDR3 DNA reads as TGTGCCAGCAGCAAAAGAATCTTACAGGGGGCCGGTGGAAACATTCAGTACTTC.

V usage is TRBV6-5 and J usage is TRBJ2-6, with D possibly matching TRBD1 (6 bases). V gave up 4 bases and J gave up 2 bases, with 9 bases separating them. This CDR3 region has 15 residues. Germline V gene data show CDR1 as MNHEY and CDR2 as SVGAGI. CDR3 sequence reads: CASSFWTAGANVLTF. CDR3 nucleotide sequence: TGTGCCAGCAGTTTTTGGACAGCTGGGGCCAACGTCCTGACTTTC.

The chain combines TRBV12-3 or TRBV12-4 with TRBJ2-5, with D unclear. This CDR3 has 13 amino acids. The ends were cut back, 7 bases at V and 3 bases at J, with 12 bases in the middle. The DNA for the CDR3 is TGTGCCAGCACCCCAGGAAATGAAGAGACCCAGTACTTC. Translated: CASTPGNEETQYF.

V and J are TRBV6-5 and TRBJ2-5; D is possibly TRBD1 (6 bases). The CDR3 has 15 residues. The germline CDR1 and CDR2 sequences are MNHEY and SVGAGI. Between the trimmed V and J ends, which lost 7 bases and 0 bases, there was a span of 15 bases. CDR3 sequence (DNA): TGTGCCAGCACCCCAGGCGGACAGTACCAAGAGACCCAGTACTTC. Its protein is CASTPGGQYQETQYF.

This clone has a single count. V gene TRBV25-1 combines with J gene TRBJ2-7, with 7 positions matching TRBD2. V dropped 4 bases and J dropped 3; count of bases not matched to a gene: 9. Germline V gives CDR1 MGHDK, CDR2 SYGVNS. This CDR3 is built from 15 residues. In DNA form, the CDR3 reads TGTGCCAGCAGTGCGAAGGCGGGAGATCTCTACGAGCAGTACTTC. Amino acid sequence: CASSAKAGDLYEQYF.

This chain links TRBV4-1 with TRBJ1-1, with D uncertain. Germline CDR1 MGHRA, CDR2 YSYEKL. There are 14 residues in the CDR3. V shed 4 bases and J shed 4 bases, with 13 bases lying between them. The CDR3 region has the DNA TGCGCCAGCAGCCCGGGATCAAGGCGCACTGAAGCTTTCTTT. Its translation: CASSPGSRRTEAFF.

The rearrangement uses TRBV11-3 and TRBJ2-5; TRBD2 aligns across 10 bases. The germline CDR1 and CDR2 sequences are SGHNT and YENEEA. J was trimmed by 2 bases and V by 1 base; bases with no gene match: 7. The CDR3 spans 17 residues. The CDR3 region has the DNA TGTGCCAGCAGCTTAGGAGGTAGCGGGAGGCGTCAAGAGACCCAGTACTTC. It specifies CASSLGGSGRRQETQYF.

The chain links TRBV7-3 to TRBJ2-1, with 8 bases lining up with TRBD2. Per the germline V gene, CDR1 is SGHTA and CDR2 is FQGTGA. The CDR3 runs 16 residues. V lost 5 bases, J lost 3 bases, and 9 bases stayed unmatched. The CDR3 DNA reads TGTGCCAGCAGCCACCCCGACGGGAGGGGCTACAATGAGCAGTTCTTC. Its protein is CASSHPDGRGYNEQFF.

CDR3 amino acids: CASRSMRGELFF. The CDR3 coding sequence is TGTGCCAGCAGGTCAATGAGGGGGGAGCTGTTTTTT. This chain uses TRBV7-9 with TRBJ2-2, with D unresolved. Trimming pared 6 bases from V and 8 bases from J, leaving 10 bases between. The CDR3 has 12 amino acids. Germline CDR1 and CDR2: SEHNR and FQNEAQ (reference sequence).

This clone was observed a single time. V usage is TRBV9 and J usage is TRBJ1-4; the D is unclear. V lost 4 bases to trimming and J lost 7 bases, with 14 bases between them. The germline V gene has CDR1 SGDLS and CDR2 YYNGEE. This CDR3 is built from 14 residues. This chain's CDR3 is CASSPGLEVEKLFF. The CDR3, as DNA: TGTGCCAGCAGCCCTGGCCTAGAGGTTGAAAAACTGTTTTTT. The entire variable domain, with the rest obtained from reference TRBV9 and TRBJ1-4, is as follows: DSGVTQTPKHLITATGQRVTLRCSPRSGDLSVYWYQQSLDQGLQFLIQYYNGEERAKGNILERFSAQQFPDLHSELNLSSLELGDSALYFCASSPGLEVEKLFFGSGTQLSVL.

The CDR3 sequence is CASSAEMQGFYGYTF. The CDR3 region has the DNA TGTGCCAGCAGCGCCGAGATGCAGGGGTTCTATGGCTACACCTTC. The chain joins TRBV11-2 to TRBJ1-2, with a weak D call TRBD1 (6 bases). V lost 5 bases and J lost 4, with 17 bases in between. The CDR3 is 15 residues long. CDR1 SGHAT and CDR2 FQNNGV come from the germline V gene.

The chain uses TRBV5-4 and TRBJ2-3; 8 bases agree with TRBD1. The germline V gene encodes CDR1 SGHNT and CDR2 YYREEE (reference sequence). The CDR3 has 14 residues. Trimming at V came to 5 bases and at J to 1 base, leaving 3 bases not matched to a gene. The CDR3 DNA is TGTGCCAGCAGAGTGGACAGGGGCACAGATACGCAGTATTTT. Translating gives CASRVDRGTDTQYF.

The rearrangement joins TRBV6-5 to TRBJ1-1; D unclear. The CDR3 extends over 13 amino acids. CDR1 is MNHEY and CDR2 is SVGAGI in the germline V gene. V lost 5 bases and J lost 5, with 12 bases in between. This chain's CDR3 is CASSPPGRTEAFF. CDR3 in DNA: TGTGCCAGCAGTCCCCCGGGGAGGACTGAAGCTTTCTTT.

The rearrangement joins TRBV7-8 to TRBJ1-6; D possibly corresponds to TRBD1 (5 bases). Germline CDR1 is SGHVS and CDR2 is FQNEAQ. The CDR3 covers 16 residues. V lost 4 bases to trimming and J lost 6 bases, with 16 bases between them. The DNA of the CDR3 is TGTGCCAGCAGCTCCTGGACAAACGCAATTAATTCACCCCTCCACTTT. This gives the protein CASSSWTNAINSPLHF.

The V gene is TRBV27, the J gene TRBJ2-7, with D possibly matching TRBD2 (6 bases). In germline, CDR1 is MNHEY, CDR2 SMNVEV (reference sequence). Trimming cost V 6 bases and J 3 bases, with 18 bases left between them. CDR3 length equals 15 residues. CDR3 loop: CASSPIGGSGYEQYF. The CDR3 DNA follows: TGTGCCAGCAGCCCTATCGGGGGAAGCGGCTACGAGCAGTACTTC.

The sample holds a few counts of this clone. The chain employs TRBV13 and TRBJ1-5; 9 nucleotides match TRBD1. From germline, CDR1 is PRHDT and CDR2 FYEKMQ (reference sequence). The CDR3 runs to 15 residues. V dropped 4 bases and J dropped 5; count of bases not matched to a gene: 6. CDR3: CASSWGQGGDQPQHF. The DNA for the CDR3 is TGTGCCAGCAGCTGGGGACAGGGTGGAGATCAGCCCCAGCATTTT. Full variable domain (remainder filled in from reference TRBV13 and TRBJ1-5): AAGVIQSPRHLIKEKRETATLKCYPIPRHDTVYWYQQGPGQDPQFLISFYEKMQSDKGSIPDRFSAQQFSDYHSELNMSSLELGDSALYFCASSWGQGGDQPQHFGDGTRLSIL.

The V and J genes are TRBV2 and TRBJ2-3; D may be TRBD1 (7 bases). V dropped 11 bases and J dropped 3 bases, with 30 bases sitting between them. The germline V gene encodes CDR1 SNHLY and CDR2 FYNNEI. The length of the CDR3 is 18 residues. CDR3 bases: TGTGCCTCTTCGGGGCAGGGGGAAGGTAGACTAGGGACAGATACGCAGTATTTT. Translated, it gives CASSGQGEGRLGTDTQYF.

V is TRBV27 and J is TRBJ2-6, with D perhaps TRBD1 (6 bases). Germline CDR1 is MNHEY and CDR2 is SMNVEV (reference sequence). The CDR3 covers 16 residues. Trimming stripped 3 bases from V and 1 base from J, with 10 bases between. The chain's CDR3 is CASSFSRGSGANVLTF. The CDR3 DNA sequence: TGTGCCAGCAGTTTTAGTAGGGGGTCTGGGGCCAACGTCCTGACTTTC. The full variable domain, in which reference TRBV27 and TRBJ2-6 provide the parts outside the CDR3, is EAQVTQNPRYLITVTGKKLTVTCSQNMNHEYMSWYRQDPGLGLRQIYYSMNVEVTDKGDVPEGYKVSRKEKRNFPLILESPSPNQTSLYFCASSFSRGSGANVLTFGAGSRLTVL.

The rearrangement uses TRBV18 and TRBJ1-1; tentatively, D is TRBD1 (6 bases). The germline V gene encodes CDR1 KGHSH and CDR2 LQKENI. V was pared by 2 bases and J by 3 bases, with 13 bases between. The CDR3 loop spans 15 amino acids. The CDR3 nucleotides read TGTGCCAGCTCACCAGCGGGGGCCCGGGACACTGAAGCTTTCTTT. Translating gives CASSPAGARDTEAFF.

The gene calls are TRBV4-1 and TRBJ2-7, with 7 bases identical to TRBD1. The germline CDR1 and CDR2 sequences are MGHRA and YSYEKL. This CDR3 is built from 20 residues. The trim removed 2 bases at V and 0 bases at J, leaving 19 bases unmatched. DNA for the CDR3: TGCGCCAGCAGCCAACAATGGACAGGTAGATCGGCAGCGAGCTCCTACGAGCAGTACTTC. It translates to CASSQQWTGRSAASSYEQYF.

The chain combines TRBV7-9 with TRBJ2-7; D gene uncertain. CDR1 and CDR2 (germline): SEHNR, FQNEAQ (reference sequence). The CDR3 contains 12 residues. V lost 7 bases and J lost 3, with 10 bases in between. The CDR3 reads CASTEILYEQYF. CDR3 sequence (DNA): TGTGCCAGCACCGAGATCCTCTACGAGCAGTACTTC. The whole variable domain, remainder taken from reference TRBV7-9 and TRBJ2-7, is DTGVSQNPRHKITKRGQNVTFRCDPISEHNRLYWYRQTLGQGPEFLTYFQNEAQLEKSRLLSDRFSAERPKGSFSTLEIQRTEQGDSAMYLCASTEILYEQYFGPGTRLTVT.

This chain uses TRBV10-2 with TRBJ2-7, with 8 bases identical to TRBD2. The CDR3 totals 15 residues. J lost 0 bases, V lost 3 bases, and 4 bases had no gene match. Germline V CDR1 and CDR2: WSHSY, SAAADI. For the CDR3, the DNA is TGCGCCAGCAGTGACGGGGGGGCCGTCTCCTACGAGCAGTACTTC. This codes for CASSDGGAVSYEQYF.

The V gene is TRBV6-5, the J gene TRBJ2-5; 8 bases fit TRBD1. CDR1 and CDR2 from the germline V gene are MNHEY and SVGAGI. After removal of 8 bases from V and 2 bases from J, the junction contained 10 bases not matched to a gene. The CDR3 spans 15 residues. The DNA of the CDR3 is TGTGCCAGCCAACAGGGGGTGATAAGGCAAGAGACCCAGTACTTC. Translated, it gives CASQQGVIRQETQYF.